Below, 8 T cell receptor beta chains from the same sample are listed, as sequenced in a study of shared clonotypes between healthy human individuals. Some clones are missing from TCRdb's copy, which holds only in-frame ones; the method was immunoSEQ multiplex PCR. The sample lists hundreds of thousands of clones, approximately 74% occurring once. Sequencing input: memory CD4+ T cells sorted from blood. Indicated subset: CD45RA-negative fraction. The receptors originated from a young man in good health.

The genes are TRBV14 and TRBJ2-1; 9 bases fit TRBD1. V dropped 9 bases and J dropped 6; count of bases not matched to a gene: 9. CDR3 length: 14 residues. From germline, CDR1 is SGHDN and CDR2 FVKESK. The CDR3 bases are TGTGCCAGTTACGGGACAGGGTCCGTCAATGAGCAGTTCTTC. The encoded protein is CASYGTGSVNEQFF.

The rearrangement uses TRBV5-5 and TRBJ2-7; TRBD1 agrees at 10 bases. There are 16 residues in the CDR3. The germline V gene encodes CDR1 SGHKS and CDR2 YYEKEE (reference sequence). Trimming at V came to 2 bases and at J to 6 bases, leaving 11 bases not matched to a gene. This chain's CDR3 is CASSFLGTGVLVEQYF. The CDR3 DNA is TGTGCCAGCAGCTTCTTGGGGACAGGGGTTTTAGTCGAGCAGTACTTC.

The V call is TRBV7-3, the J call TRBJ1-2; D gene uncertain. Germline values: CDR1 SGHTA, CDR2 FQGTGA. The CDR3 runs to 17 residues. Trimming took 5 bases from V and 5 from J, leaving 24 bases between them. The CDR3 loop is CASSPPSLLQKLYGYTF. DNA of the CDR3: TGTGCCAGCAGCCCCCCATCCCTACTCCAGAAACTTTATGGCTACACCTTC. The full variable domain, in which reference TRBV7-3 and TRBJ1-2 provide the parts outside the CDR3, is GAGVSQTPSNKVTEKGKYVELRCDPISGHTALYWYRQSLGQGPEFLIYFQGTGAADDSGLPNDRFFAVRPEGSVSTLKIQRTERGDSAVYLCASSPPSLLQKLYGYTFGSGTRLTVV.

The chain combines TRBV28 with TRBJ2-5; D is undetermined. The CDR3 runs to 11 residues. Trimming cost V 6 bases and J 5 bases, with 7 bases left between them. Per germline, CDR1 MDHEN and CDR2 SYDVKM. CDR3 DNA: TGTGCCAGCAGGGTTACGGAGACCCAGTACTTC. Protein product: CASRVTETQYF. Based on the CDR3 plus reference TRBV28 and TRBJ2-5, the full variable domain is DVKVTQSSRYLVKRTGEKVFLECVQDMDHENMFWYRQDPGLGLRLIYFSYDVKMKEKGDIPEGYSVSREKKERFSLILESASTNQTSMYLCASRVTETQYFGPGTRLLVL.

The sample holds one count of this clone. This sequence joins TRBV29-1 and TRBJ2-3; possibly TRBD1 for D (7 bases). Trimming stripped 7 bases from V and 3 bases from J, with 14 bases between. The CDR3 is 13 amino acids. In germline, CDR1 is SQVTM, CDR2 ANQGSEA. CDR3 region: CSAGAGQTDTQYF. CDR3 bases: TGCAGCGCAGGGGCGGGACAGACAGATACGCAGTATTTT.

The V gene is TRBV6-1, the J gene TRBJ2-7; D is uncertain. Germline CDR1 reads MNHNS; CDR2 reads SASEGT. This CDR3 has 18 amino acids. V lost 4 bases and J lost 1, with 23 bases in between. CDR3 nucleotides: TGTGCCAGCAGTGCTGCGTTCGGGCTTGGCAGGTTGTCCTACGAGCAGTACTTC. It encodes CASSAAFGLGRLSYEQYF.

The chain couples TRBV11-2 to TRBJ1-5; unclear D gene. CDR3 length: 14 residues. Trimming removed 3 bases from V and 7 bases from J, with 13 bases in between. Germline V CDR1 and CDR2: SGHAT, FQNNGV. The CDR3 here is CASSFWRERQPQHF. The CDR3 DNA reads as TGTGCCAGCAGCTTCTGGAGGGAGCGGCAGCCCCAGCATTTT.

The chain joins TRBV5-1 to TRBJ2-1; TRBD2 matches at 10 bases. Germline-derived CDR1 and CDR2 are SGHRS and YFSETQ. V lost 2 bases to trimming and J lost 4 bases; unmatched junction nucleotides: 15. There are 19 residues in the CDR3. CDR3 coding DNA: TGCGCCAGCAGCTTTCCTGCTAGCGGGAGTGCGGTACGGTACAATGAGCAGTTCTTC. Protein product: CASSFPASGSAVRYNEQFF.